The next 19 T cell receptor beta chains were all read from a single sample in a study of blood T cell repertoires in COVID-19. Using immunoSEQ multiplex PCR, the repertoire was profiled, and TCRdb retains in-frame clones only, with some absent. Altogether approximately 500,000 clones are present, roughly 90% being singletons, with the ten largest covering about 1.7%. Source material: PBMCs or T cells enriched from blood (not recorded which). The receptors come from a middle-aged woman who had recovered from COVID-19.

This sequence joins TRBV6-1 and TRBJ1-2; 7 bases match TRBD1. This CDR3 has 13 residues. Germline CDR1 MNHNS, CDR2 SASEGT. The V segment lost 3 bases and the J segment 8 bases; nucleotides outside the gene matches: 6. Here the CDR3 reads CASSEFRQGGYTF. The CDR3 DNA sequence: TGTGCCAGCAGTGAGTTTAGACAGGGAGGCTACACCTTC.

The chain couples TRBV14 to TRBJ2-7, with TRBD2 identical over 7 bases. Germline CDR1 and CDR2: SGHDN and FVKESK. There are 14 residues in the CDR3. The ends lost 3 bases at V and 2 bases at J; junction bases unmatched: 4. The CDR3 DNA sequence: TGTGCCAGCAGCCACGGCGGGGGAACCTACGAGCAGTACTTC. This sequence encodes CASSHGGGTYEQYF.

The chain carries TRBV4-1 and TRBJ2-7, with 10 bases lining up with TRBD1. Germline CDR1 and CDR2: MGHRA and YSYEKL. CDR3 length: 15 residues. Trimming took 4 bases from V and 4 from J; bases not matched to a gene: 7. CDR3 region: CASSPIRDRGYEQYF. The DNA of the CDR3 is TGCGCCAGCAGCCCAATCCGGGACAGGGGTTACGAGCAGTACTTC.

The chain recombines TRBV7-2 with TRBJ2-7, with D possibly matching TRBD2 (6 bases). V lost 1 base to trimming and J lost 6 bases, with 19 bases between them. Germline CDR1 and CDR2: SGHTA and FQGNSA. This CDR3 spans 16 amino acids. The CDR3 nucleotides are TGTGCCAGCAGCTTAGTACGGGACTTCGGGGTTGGCGAGCAGTACTTC. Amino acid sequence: CASSLVRDFGVGEQYF.

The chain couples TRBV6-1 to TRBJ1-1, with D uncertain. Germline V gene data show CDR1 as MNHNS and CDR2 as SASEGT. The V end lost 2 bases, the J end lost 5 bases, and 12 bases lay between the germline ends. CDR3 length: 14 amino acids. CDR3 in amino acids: CASSEIVGRTEAFF. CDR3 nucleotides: TGTGCCAGCAGTGAAATAGTAGGGAGGACTGAAGCTTTCTTT.

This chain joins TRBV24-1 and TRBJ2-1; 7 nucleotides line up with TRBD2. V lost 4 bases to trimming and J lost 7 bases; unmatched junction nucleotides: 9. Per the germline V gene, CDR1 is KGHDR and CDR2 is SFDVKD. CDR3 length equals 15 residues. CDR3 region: CATSDHPGRANEQFF. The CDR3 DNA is TGTGCCACCAGTGACCATCCGGGGAGGGCGAATGAGCAGTTCTTC.

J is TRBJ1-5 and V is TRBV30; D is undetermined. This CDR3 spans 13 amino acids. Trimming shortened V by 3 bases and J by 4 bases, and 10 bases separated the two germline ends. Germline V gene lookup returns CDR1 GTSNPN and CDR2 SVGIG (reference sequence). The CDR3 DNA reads TGTGCCTGGAGCCCCGCTACTAATCAGCCCCAGCATTTT. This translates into CAWSPATNQPQHF.

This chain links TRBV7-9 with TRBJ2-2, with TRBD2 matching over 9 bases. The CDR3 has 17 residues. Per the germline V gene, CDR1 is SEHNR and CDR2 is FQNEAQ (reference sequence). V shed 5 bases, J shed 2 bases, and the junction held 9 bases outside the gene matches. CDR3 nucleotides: TGTGCCAGCAGCCCTCCTAGCGGGGCAGTAAACACCGGGGAGCTGTTTTTT. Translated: CASSPPSGAVNTGELFF.

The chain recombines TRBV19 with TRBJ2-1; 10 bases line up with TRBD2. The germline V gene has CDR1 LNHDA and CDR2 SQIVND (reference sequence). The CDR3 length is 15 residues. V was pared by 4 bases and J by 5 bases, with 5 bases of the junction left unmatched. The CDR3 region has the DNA TGTGCCAGTAGTACCCTAGCGGGAGTTCACAATGAGCAGTTCTTC. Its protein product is CASSTLAGVHNEQFF.

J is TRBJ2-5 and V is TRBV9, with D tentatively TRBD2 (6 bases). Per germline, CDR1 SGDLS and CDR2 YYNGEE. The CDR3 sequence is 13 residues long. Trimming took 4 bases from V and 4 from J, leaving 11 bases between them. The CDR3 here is CASSSLGRETQYF. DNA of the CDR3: TGTGCCAGCAGCTCTCTCGGGAGAGAGACCCAGTACTTC.

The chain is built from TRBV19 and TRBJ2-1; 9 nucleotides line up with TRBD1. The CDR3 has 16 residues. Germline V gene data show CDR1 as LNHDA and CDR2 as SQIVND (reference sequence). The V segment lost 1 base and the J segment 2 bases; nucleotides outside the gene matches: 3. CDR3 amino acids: CASSIGRTGAYNEQFF. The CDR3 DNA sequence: TGTGCCAGTAGTATAGGAAGGACAGGGGCCTACAATGAGCAGTTCTTC.

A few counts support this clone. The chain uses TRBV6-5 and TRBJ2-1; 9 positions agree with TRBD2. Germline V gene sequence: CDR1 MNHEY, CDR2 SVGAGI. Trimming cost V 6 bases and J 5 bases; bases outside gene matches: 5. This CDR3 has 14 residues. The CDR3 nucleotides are TGTGCCAGCAGCTTGACTAGCGGTGACAATGAGCAGTTCTTC. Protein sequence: CASSLTSGDNEQFF.

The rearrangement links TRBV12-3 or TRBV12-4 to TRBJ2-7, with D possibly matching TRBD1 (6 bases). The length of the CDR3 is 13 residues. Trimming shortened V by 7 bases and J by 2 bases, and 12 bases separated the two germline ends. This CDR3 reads CASTSGGPYEQYF. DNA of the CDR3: TGTGCCAGCACCTCTGGGGGCCCCTACGAGCAGTACTTC.

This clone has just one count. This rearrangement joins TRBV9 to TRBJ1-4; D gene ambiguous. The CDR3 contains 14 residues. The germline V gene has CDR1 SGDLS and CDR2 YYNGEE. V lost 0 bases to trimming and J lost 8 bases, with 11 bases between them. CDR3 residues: CASSVGVLEEKLFF. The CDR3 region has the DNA TGTGCCAGCAGCGTAGGGGTTCTAGAGGAAAAACTGTTTTTT.

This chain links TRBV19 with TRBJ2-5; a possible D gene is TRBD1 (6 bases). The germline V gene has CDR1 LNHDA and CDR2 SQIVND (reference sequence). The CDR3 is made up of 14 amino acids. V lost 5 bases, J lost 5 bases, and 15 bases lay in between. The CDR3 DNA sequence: TGTGCCAGTAGTCCAACAGGGTCGGGGGAGACCCAGTACTTC. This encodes CASSPTGSGETQYF.

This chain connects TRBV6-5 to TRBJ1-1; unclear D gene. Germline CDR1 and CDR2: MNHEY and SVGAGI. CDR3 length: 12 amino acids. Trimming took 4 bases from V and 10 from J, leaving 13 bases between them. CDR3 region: CASSSERLTAFF. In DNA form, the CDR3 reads TGTGCCAGCAGTTCTGAGAGGTTAACAGCTTTCTTT.

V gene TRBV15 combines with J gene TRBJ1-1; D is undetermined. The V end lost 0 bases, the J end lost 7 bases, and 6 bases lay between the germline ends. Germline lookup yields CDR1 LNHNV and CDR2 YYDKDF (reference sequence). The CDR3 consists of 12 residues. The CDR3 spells CATSRDRGEAFF. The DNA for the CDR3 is TGTGCCACCAGCAGAGATCGGGGTGAAGCTTTCTTT. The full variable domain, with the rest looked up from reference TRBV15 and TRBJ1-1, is DAMVIQNPRYQVTQFGKPVTLSCSQTLNHNVMYWYQQKSSQAPKLLFHYYDKDFNNEADTPDNFQSRRPNTSFCFLDIRSPGLGDTAMYLCATSRDRGEAFFGQGTRLTVV.

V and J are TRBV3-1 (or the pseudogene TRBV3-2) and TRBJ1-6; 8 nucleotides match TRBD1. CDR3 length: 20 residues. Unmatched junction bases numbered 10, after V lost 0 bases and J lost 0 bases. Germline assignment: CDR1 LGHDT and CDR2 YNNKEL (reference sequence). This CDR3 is CASSQDPTGARSSYNSPLHF. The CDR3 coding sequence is TGTGCCAGCAGCCAAGATCCGACAGGGGCCAGAAGCTCCTATAATTCACCCCTCCACTTT.

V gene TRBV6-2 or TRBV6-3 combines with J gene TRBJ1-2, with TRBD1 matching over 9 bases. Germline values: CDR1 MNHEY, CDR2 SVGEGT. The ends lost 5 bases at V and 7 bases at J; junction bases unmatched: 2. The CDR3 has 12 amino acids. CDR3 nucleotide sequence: TGTGCCAGCAGTAGACAGGGGGTTGGCTACACCTTC. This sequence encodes CASSRQGVGYTF.